These T cell receptor beta chains were read from a single sample in a study of early T cells in non-severe SARS-CoV-2 infection. TCRdb used MiXCR to reprocess the 5' RACE reads, holding one entry per CDR3 protein. The sample consists of roughly 41,000 distinct CDR3 sequences, more than 4.5% of them appearing once. The sample was whole blood, taken at baseline. Receptors originate from an adult who was a healthcare worker with PCR-confirmed SARS-CoV-2 infection or an uninfected control (not recorded which). Each CDR3 is given with its conserved first and last residue. Each record gives: CDR3 protein, CDR3 DNA, clone size, D gene, V gene, J gene. The D gene is left open where the match is weak. Rows give clone size only sometimes, using once, few, many, or a class for an expanded clone.

CDR3: CASSQDPLGTGYTF; DNA: TGTGCCAGCAGCCAAGATCCCCTGGGGACTGGCTACACCTTC; size: many; D: NA; V: TRBV4-2; J: TRBJ1-2
CDR3: CASSQTTGGSEQFF; DNA: TGTGCCAGCAGCCAGACTACAGGGGGCAGTGAGCAGTTCTTC; size: NA; D: TRBD1; V: TRBV7-3; J: TRBJ2-1
CDR3: CSVEDPIDDYEQYF; DNA: TGCAGCGTTGAAGATCCCATCGATGACTACGAGCAGTACTTC; size: medium-sized; D: NA; V: TRBV29-1; J: TRBJ2-7
CDR3: CASSVHTGSNEQFF; DNA: TGTGCCAGCAGTGTACATACAGGGTCCAATGAGCAGTTCTTC; size: NA; D: NA; V: TRBV2; J: TRBJ2-1
CDR3: CASSSAGRMNYGYTF; DNA: TGTGCCAGCAGTTCTGCGGGACGGATGAACTATGGCTACACCTTC; size: many; D: NA; V: TRBV28; J: TRBJ1-2
CDR3: CASTRPTSGGQETQYF; DNA: TGTGCCAGCACTCGGCCCACTAGCGGGGGGCAAGAGACCCAGTACTTC; size: many; D: TRBD2; V: TRBV12-3/TRBV12-4; J: TRBJ2-5
CDR3: CATRTDRGGGYTF; DNA: TGTGCCACCAGGACAGACAGGGGAGGCGGCTACACCTTC; size: few; D: TRBD1; V: TRBV24-1; J: TRBJ1-2
CDR3: CARRFWSRVDGYTF; DNA: TGTGCCAGAAGGTTCTGGTCCAGGGTCGACGGCTACACCTTC; size: NA; D: NA; V: TRBV5-3; J: TRBJ1-2
CDR3: CASSAAFGYTF; DNA: TGTGCCAGCAGCGCGGCATTTGGCTACACCTTC; size: many; D: NA; V: TRBV3-1; J: TRBJ1-2
CDR3: CSALRSSGFSTDTQYF; DNA: TGCAGTGCCCTACGTTCTAGCGGATTTAGCACAGATACGCAGTATTTT; size: few; D: TRBD2; V: TRBV20-1; J: TRBJ2-3
CDR3: CSARGSGTLYEQYF; DNA: TGCAGTGCTAGAGGATCGGGGACCCTCTACGAGCAGTACTTC; size: NA; D: NA; V: TRBV20-1; J: TRBJ2-7
CDR3: CASSTPNGRGEQYF; DNA: TGTGCCAGTAGTACACCTAACGGGAGAGGCGAGCAGTACTTC; size: many; D: NA; V: TRBV19; J: TRBJ2-7
CDR3: CATRDRPNTGELFF; DNA: TGTGCCACCCGGGACCGCCCGAACACCGGGGAGCTGTTTTTT; size: many; D: NA; V: TRBV27; J: TRBJ2-2
CDR3: CASSSTAKDLYEQYF; DNA: TGTGCCAGCAGTTCGACAGCGAAGGACCTCTACGAGCAGTACTTC; size: few; D: NA; V: TRBV12-3/TRBV12-4; J: TRBJ2-7
CDR3: CASNLNRGSTEAFF; DNA: TGTGCCAGCAATCTAAACAGGGGAAGTACTGAAGCTTTCTTT; size: many; D: TRBD1; V: TRBV11-2; J: TRBJ1-1
CDR3: CASSLDPAGPIEQYF; DNA: TGTGCCAGCAGCTTAGATCCGGCAGGCCCAATCGAGCAGTACTTC; size: few; D: NA; V: TRBV7-3; J: TRBJ2-7
CDR3: CASSQGGSYNEQFF; DNA: TGTGCCAGCAGCCAAGGGGGGAGTTACAATGAGCAGTTCTTC; size: few; D: NA; V: TRBV14; J: TRBJ2-1
CDR3: CASSPRVLSNQPQHF; DNA: TGTGCCAGCAGCCCTCGGGTTCTTAGCAATCAGCCCCAGCATTTT; size: many; D: NA; V: TRBV28; J: TRBJ1-5
CDR3: CASSGVRSYEQYF; DNA: TGTGCCAGCTCAGGGGTTCGGTCCTACGAGCAGTACTTC; size: many; D: NA; V: TRBV18; J: TRBJ2-7
CDR3: CASSFPRQGPSSGNTIYF; DNA: TGTGCCAGCAGTTTCCCCCGGCAGGGCCCGAGCTCTGGAAACACCATATATTTT; size: many; D: NA; V: TRBV28; J: TRBJ1-3
CDR3: CASSLETGKRAEAFF; DNA: TGCGCCAGCAGCTTGGAGACAGGGAAAAGGGCTGAAGCTTTCTTT; size: few; D: TRBD1; V: TRBV5-1; J: TRBJ1-1
CDR3: CASSLQGGHEQYF; DNA: TGTGCCAGCAGCTTACAGGGTGGGCACGAGCAGTACTTC; size: many; D: NA; V: TRBV7-6; J: TRBJ2-7
CDR3: CASSRLAGEVYEQYF; DNA: TGTGCCAGCAGCCGACTAGCGGGAGAGGTCTACGAGCAGTACTTC; size: NA; D: TRBD2; V: TRBV4-2; J: TRBJ2-7
CDR3: CASSSTGVEQYF; DNA: TGTGCCAGCAGCTCGACAGGGGTCGAGCAGTACTTC; size: many; D: TRBD1; V: TRBV7-9; J: TRBJ2-7
CDR3: CSAAGPSYEQYF; DNA: TGCAGTGCTGCAGGGCCTTCCTACGAGCAGTACTTC; size: many; D: NA; V: TRBV20-1; J: TRBJ2-7
CDR3: CASSQDLAYYNEQFF; DNA: TGTGCCAGCAGCCAAGATCTAGCGTACTACAATGAGCAGTTCTTC; size: many; D: NA; V: TRBV3-1; J: TRBJ2-1
CDR3: CASSSPVLAAFEDEQFF; DNA: TGTGCCAGCAGCTCCCCGGTACTAGCGGCATTTGAGGATGAGCAGTTCTTC; size: many; D: TRBD2; V: TRBV7-2; J: TRBJ2-1
CDR3: CASSFGSTGSNQPQHF; DNA: TGTGCCAGCAGCTTTGGTTCCACAGGGAGCAATCAGCCCCAGCATTTT; size: many; D: NA; V: TRBV7-9; J: TRBJ1-5
CDR3: CASSQTSGRTDTQYF; DNA: TGCGCCAGCAGTCAGACTAGCGGGAGAACAGATACGCAGTATTTT; size: many; D: TRBD2; V: TRBV10-1; J: TRBJ2-3
CDR3: CAWSVSGVAGARNEQYF; DNA: TGTGCCTGGAGTGTTTCGGGGGTGGCGGGAGCTAGGAACGAGCAGTACTTC; size: NA; D: TRBD2; V: TRBV30; J: TRBJ2-7
CDR3: CASSPADSHEQYF; DNA: TGTGCCAGCAGCCCAGCGGACAGCCACGAGCAGTACTTC; size: many; D: NA; V: TRBV7-9; J: TRBJ2-7
CDR3: CASSFPVAGYDYEQYF; DNA: TGTGCCAGCAGTTTTCCCGTGGCAGGGTATGACTACGAGCAGTACTTC; size: many; D: NA; V: TRBV28; J: TRBJ2-7
CDR3: CASSLEGGTDTQYF; DNA: TGTGCCAGCAGCTTGGAGGGGGGCACAGATACGCAGTATTTT; size: few; D: NA; V: TRBV5-8; J: TRBJ2-3
CDR3: CASSKTGTSTDTQYF; DNA: TGTGCCAGCAGTAAGACAGGGACTAGCACAGATACGCAGTATTTT; size: few; D: NA; V: TRBV2; J: TRBJ2-3
CDR3: CASSSRLAGDYNEQFF; DNA: TGTGCCAGCAGTTCTCGACTAGCGGGGGACTACAATGAGCAGTTCTTC; size: NA; D: TRBD2; V: TRBV27; J: TRBJ2-1
CDR3: CAWSVTGGWTEAFF; DNA: TGTGCCTGGAGTGTGACAGGGGGGTGGACTGAAGCTTTCTTT; size: few; D: TRBD1; V: TRBV30; J: TRBJ1-1
CDR3: CASSELASPQMHEQYF; DNA: TGCGCCAGCAGTGAGTTGGCCTCTCCGCAGATGCACGAGCAGTACTTC; size: many; D: NA; V: TRBV10-1; J: TRBJ2-7
CDR3: CSVEVGRLAGEDTQYF; DNA: TGCAGCGTTGAAGTGGGGAGGCTAGCGGGAGAAGATACGCAGTATTTT; size: NA; D: TRBD2; V: TRBV29-1; J: TRBJ2-3
CDR3: CAFPGTRYNEQFF; DNA: TGTGCCTTCCCCGGGACTCGGTACAATGAGCAGTTCTTC; size: few; D: NA; V: TRBV11-3; J: TRBJ2-1
CDR3: CASSYASGRFEQYF; DNA: TGTGCCAGCAGTTACGCTAGCGGGAGGTTCGAGCAGTACTTC; size: many; D: TRBD2; V: TRBV6-2/TRBV6-3; J: TRBJ2-7
CDR3: CASSSLGEKRNEQFF; DNA: TGTGCCAGTAGTTCACTAGGGGAGAAAAGGAATGAGCAGTTCTTC; size: many; D: NA; V: TRBV19; J: TRBJ2-1
CDR3: CASSPPLGQGIWYF; DNA: TGTGCCAGCAGCCCCCCCCTGGGACAGGGAATTTGGTACTTC; size: few; D: TRBD1; V: TRBV5-5; J: TRBJ2-4